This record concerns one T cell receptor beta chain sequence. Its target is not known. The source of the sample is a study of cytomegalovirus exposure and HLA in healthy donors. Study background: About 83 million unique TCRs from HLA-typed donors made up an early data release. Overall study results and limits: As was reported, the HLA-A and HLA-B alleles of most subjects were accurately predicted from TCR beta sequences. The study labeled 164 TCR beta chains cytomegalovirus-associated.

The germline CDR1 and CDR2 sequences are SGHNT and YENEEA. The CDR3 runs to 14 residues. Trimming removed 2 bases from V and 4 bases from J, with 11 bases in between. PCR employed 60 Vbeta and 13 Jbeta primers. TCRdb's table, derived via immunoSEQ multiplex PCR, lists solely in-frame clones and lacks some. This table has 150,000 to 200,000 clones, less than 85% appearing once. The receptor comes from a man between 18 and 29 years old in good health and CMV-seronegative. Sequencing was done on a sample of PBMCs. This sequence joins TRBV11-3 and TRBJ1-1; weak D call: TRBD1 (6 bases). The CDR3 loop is CASSLNQGGTEAFF. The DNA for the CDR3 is TGTGCCAGCAGCTTAAACCAAGGGGGCACTGAAGCTTTCTTT.